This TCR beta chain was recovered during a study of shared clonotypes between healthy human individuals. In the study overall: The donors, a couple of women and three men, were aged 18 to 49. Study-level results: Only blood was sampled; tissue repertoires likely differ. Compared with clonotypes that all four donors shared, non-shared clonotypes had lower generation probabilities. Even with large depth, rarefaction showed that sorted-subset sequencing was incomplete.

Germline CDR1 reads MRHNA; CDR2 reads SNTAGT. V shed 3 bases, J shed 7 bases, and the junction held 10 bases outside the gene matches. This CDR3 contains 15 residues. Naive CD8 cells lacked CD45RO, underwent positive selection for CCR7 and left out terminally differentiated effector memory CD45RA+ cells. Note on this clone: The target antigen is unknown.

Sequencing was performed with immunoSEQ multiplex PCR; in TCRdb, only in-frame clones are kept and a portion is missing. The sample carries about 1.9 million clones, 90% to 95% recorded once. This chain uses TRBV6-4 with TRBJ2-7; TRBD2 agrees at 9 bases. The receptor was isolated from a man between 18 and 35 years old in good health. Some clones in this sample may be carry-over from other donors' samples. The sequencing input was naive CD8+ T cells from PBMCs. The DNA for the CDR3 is TGTGCCAGCAGTGAGGGGCGGGAGGGCCCGGGAGAGCAGTACTTC. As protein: CASSEGREGPGEQYF.